The 5 T cell receptor beta chains in this list originate from one sample, sequenced in a study of CD8 T cells in ankylosing spondylitis. Study findings and constraints: One TCR beta motif, made up of several highly homologous variants, appeared characteristic of ankylosing spondylitis blood.

These TCRs are of unknown antigen specificity. Using its own MiXCR run on the 5' RACE reads, TCRdb lists one record per CDR3 protein. The table shows 650,000 to 800,000 distinct CDR3 sequences, with around 19% occurring only once. Input material: blood, either unsorted or a sorted T cell fraction (not recorded which). The origin of the receptors is a male donor with ankylosing spondylitis.

The V call is TRBV4-2, the J call TRBJ2-1, with TRBD1 identical over 12 bases. CDR1 and CDR2 from the germline V gene are LGHNA and YNFKEQ. V gave up 4 bases and J gave up 8 bases; unmatched junction bases: 6. CDR3 length equals 15 residues. CDR3 DNA: TGTGCCAGCAGCCCAGGGACAGGGGGCGAGGATGAGCAGTTCTTC. Amino acid sequence: CASSPGTGGEDEQFF.

This clonotype was found many times. J is TRBJ1-1 and V is TRBV4-1; D is uncertain. Germline assignment: CDR1 MGHRA and CDR2 YSYEKL. V lost 6 bases and J lost 4, with 6 bases in between. The CDR3 length is 11 residues. As DNA, the CDR3 is TGCGCCAGCAGGGTGGGCACTGAAGCTTTCTTT. It is translated as CASRVGTEAFF.

This clonotype came up many times. V is TRBV4-3 and J is TRBJ2-1; TRBD2 aligns across 12 bases. The V segment lost 0 bases and the J segment 9 bases; nucleotides outside the gene matches: 3. CDR3 length: 15 residues. The germline V gene encodes CDR1 LGHNA and CDR2 YSLEER. The CDR3 loop is CASSQDKLAGGEQFF. DNA for the CDR3: TGCGCCAGCAGCCAAGATAAACTAGCGGGGGGTGAGCAGTTCTTC.

This clonotype appeared many times. The genes are TRBV7-2 and TRBJ2-1, with 12 bases fitting TRBD2. Germline CDR1 and CDR2: SGHTA and FQGNSA. The CDR3 totals 16 residues. Losses at the gene ends were 1 base for V and 5 bases for J; bases not matched to a gene: 3. The CDR3 sequence: CASSLGLAGGDNEQFF. The DNA for the CDR3 is TGTGCCAGCAGCTTAGGGCTAGCGGGAGGGGACAATGAGCAGTTCTTC.

The rearrangement uses TRBV12-3 or TRBV12-4 and TRBJ2-1; 14 positions agree with TRBD2. Trimming removed 1 base from V and 1 base from J; junction bases left unmatched: 3. There are 18 residues in the CDR3. The CDR3, as DNA: TGTGCCAGCAGTTTAGGGGGACTAGCGGGAGTTTCCTACAATGAGCAGTTCTTC. It codes for CASSLGGLAGVSYNEQFF.